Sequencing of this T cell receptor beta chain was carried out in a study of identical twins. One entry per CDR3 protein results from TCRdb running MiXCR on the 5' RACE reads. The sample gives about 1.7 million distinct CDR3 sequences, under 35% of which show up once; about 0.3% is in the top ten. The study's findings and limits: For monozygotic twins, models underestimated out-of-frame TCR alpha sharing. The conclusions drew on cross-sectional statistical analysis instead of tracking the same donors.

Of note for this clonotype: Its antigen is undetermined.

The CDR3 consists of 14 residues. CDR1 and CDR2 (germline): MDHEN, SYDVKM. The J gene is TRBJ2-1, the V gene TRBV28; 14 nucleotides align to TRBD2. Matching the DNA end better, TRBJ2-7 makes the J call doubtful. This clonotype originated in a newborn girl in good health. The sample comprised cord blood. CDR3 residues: CASQTGLAGVEQYF. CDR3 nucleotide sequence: TGTGCCAGCCAGACGGGACTAGCGGGAGTTGAGCAGTACTTC.